Listed below are T cell receptor beta chains from one sample, sequenced in a study of T cells in Graves' hyperthyroidism and ophthalmopathy. TCRdb ran MiXCR on the multiplex PCR reads and lists one entry per CDR3 protein. Among 600,000 or so distinct CDR3 sequences listed, approximately 14% were seen once. What was sequenced was blood. These TCRs come from a woman between 45 and 65 years old with Graves' ophthalmopathy. Both conserved end residues are part of each CDR3. Fields, in order: J gene, D gene, clone size, V gene, CDR3 DNA, CDR3 protein. The D gene is left open where the match is weak. Only some rows state a clone size, as once, few, many or a class for expanded clones.

>TRBJ2-1|NA|NA|TRBV4-3
TGCGCCAGCAGCCAAGATCGGGCTAGTGTGGTCTATGAGCAGTTCTTC
CASSQDRASVVYEQFF
>TRBJ2-1|NA|few|TRBV24-1
TGTGCCACCAGTGACCCTAGCGAGAGCTCCTACAATGAGCAGTTCTTC
CATSDPSESSYNEQFF
>TRBJ1-2|TRBD1|many|TRBV27
TGTGCCAGCAGTTCGACAGGGTTCGACTATGGCTACACCTTC
CASSSTGFDYGYTF
>TRBJ1-1|NA|many|TRBV20-1
TGCAGTGCTAGAACTATGAACAGGGCGAACACTGAAGCTTTCTTT
CSARTMNRANTEAFF
>TRBJ2-1|TRBD2|many|TRBV3-1
TGTGCCAGCAGCCAAGTAGCGGGAGAAGACAATGAGCAGTTCTTC
CASSQVAGEDNEQFF
>TRBJ2-5|TRBD1|many|TRBV12-3/TRBV12-4
TGTGCCAGCAGCCGGACCGACAGGGGAGAGACCCAGTACTTC
CASSRTDRGETQYF
>TRBJ2-7|NA|once|TRBV4-2
TGTGCCAGCCAGACAGAGGGCTCCTACGAGCAGTACTTC
CASQTEGSYEQYF
>TRBJ2-7|TRBD1|many|TRBV7-8
TGTGCCAGCAGCCTCATACAGGGGGCATCCGACGAGCAGTACTTC
CASSLIQGASDEQYF
>TRBJ2-3|TRBD2|many|TRBV11-2
TGTGCCAGCAGCTTTCGTGGGAGGGCCATCCTCCCAGATACGCAGTATTTT
CASSFRGRAILPDTQYF
>TRBJ2-5|NA|NA|TRBV27
TGTGCCAGCAGTTCGGTTGTGGTGGTCGGGGAACCACTAGAGACCCAGTACTTC
CASSSVVVVGEPLETQYF
>TRBJ2-5|TRBD2|NA|TRBV28
TGTGCCAGCAGTTTGGAGGGACTAGCGGGAGCGGTCTACCAAGAGACCCAGTACTTC
CASSLEGLAGAVYQETQYF
>TRBJ1-1|NA|many|TRBV7-9
TGTGCCAGCAGCTTAGCGATCGGGGCGTCTGAAGCTTTCTTT
CASSLAIGASEAFF
>TRBJ2-7|TRBD2|few|TRBV6-1
TGTGCCAGCAAGGCTAGCGGGAGTACTTACGAGCAGTACTTC
CASKASGSTYEQYF
>TRBJ2-4|NA|few|TRBV6-2/TRBV6-3
TGTGCCAGCAGGAGGGACACTGTAGCCAAAAACATTCAGTACTTC
CASRRDTVAKNIQYF
>TRBJ2-4|NA|many|TRBV6-1
TGTGCCAGCAGTGGGGGAATGGCCAAAAACATTCAGTACTTC
CASSGGMAKNIQYF
>TRBJ1-5|NA|many|TRBV4-1
TGCGCCAGCAGCCACCATATTGAGCAGCCCCAGCATTTT
CASSHHIEQPQHF